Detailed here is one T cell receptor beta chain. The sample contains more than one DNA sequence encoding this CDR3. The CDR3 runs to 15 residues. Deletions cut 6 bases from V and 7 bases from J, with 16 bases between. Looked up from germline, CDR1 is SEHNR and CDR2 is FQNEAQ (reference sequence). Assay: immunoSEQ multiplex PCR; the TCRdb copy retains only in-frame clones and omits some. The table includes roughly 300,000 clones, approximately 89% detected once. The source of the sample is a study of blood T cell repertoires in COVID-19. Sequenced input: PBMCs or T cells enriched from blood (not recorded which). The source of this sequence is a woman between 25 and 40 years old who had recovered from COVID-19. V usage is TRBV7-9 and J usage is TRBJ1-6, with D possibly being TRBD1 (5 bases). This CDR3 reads CASSAPGFRNSPLHF. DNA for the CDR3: TGTGCCAGCAGTGCACCAGGGTTCCGGAATTCACCCCTCCACTTT.